The T cell receptor (beta chain) described here comes from a study of vaccination and CD4 T cells after COVID-19. Study background: Spike peptides, overlapping and drawn from SARS-CoV-2, HCoV-NL63, HCoV-OC43 and HCoV-229E, were used to stimulate cells. Either a CEFX pool, an HIV-1 Nef pool, or no peptide was added to control cultures.

With the Oncomine TCR Beta short-read assay, DNA from cultured CD4+ T cells was sequenced. The genomic DNA was obtained from cultured CD4+ T cells by extraction with the QIAamp micro DNA kit. Using its own MiXCR run on the PCR reads, TCRdb lists one record per CDR3 protein. The repertoire includes 10,000 or so distinct CDR3 sequences, about two fifths of them detected once, and about 14% sits in the top ten. Concerning this clonotype: Its antigen remains unidentified.

Germline CDR1 and CDR2: KGHSH and LQKENI. The CDR3 length is 14 residues. Losses at the gene ends were 3 bases for V and 4 bases for J; bases not matched to a gene: 4. Treatment here: roughly 10-day PBMC culture with coronavirus spike peptide pools or control peptides (ViraFEST assay). The unexposed donor gave CD4+ T cells before the COVID-19 pandemic (2011-2018). Antigen-specific T cell expansion with peptide pools preceded TCR sequencing in the ViraFEST approach. What was sequenced was CD4+ T cells from blood, cultured in vitro. The V gene is TRBV18, the J gene TRBJ2-7; TRBD1 aligns across 9 bases. The source is a human donor in good health. The CDR3 spells CASSPGTGTYEQYF. The CDR3 DNA sequence: TGTGCCAGCTCACCCGGGACAGGGACGTACGAGCAGTACTTC.